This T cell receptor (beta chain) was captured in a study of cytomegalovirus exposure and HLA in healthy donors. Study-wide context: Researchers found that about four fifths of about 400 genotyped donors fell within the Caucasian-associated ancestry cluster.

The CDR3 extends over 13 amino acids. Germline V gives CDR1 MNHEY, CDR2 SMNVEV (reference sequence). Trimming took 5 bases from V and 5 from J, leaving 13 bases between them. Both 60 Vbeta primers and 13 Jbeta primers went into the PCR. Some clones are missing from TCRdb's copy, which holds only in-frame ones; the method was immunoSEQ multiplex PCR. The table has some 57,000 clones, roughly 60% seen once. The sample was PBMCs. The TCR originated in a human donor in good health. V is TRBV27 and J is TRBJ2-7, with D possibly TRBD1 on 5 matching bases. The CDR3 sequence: CASSLQGPNEQYF. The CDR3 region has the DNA TGTGCCAGCAGTCTCCAGGGCCCCAACGAGCAGTACTTC.